This T cell receptor (beta chain) was recovered during a study of shared clonotypes between healthy human individuals. The wider study: A few men and two women, aged 18 to 49, were donors. Per-donor plates numbered three CD4 naive, three CD4 memory, two CD8 naive and one CD8 memory.

As to this clone: Its antigen is as yet unknown.

Germline CDR1 reads SGHVS; CDR2 reads FQNEAQ. V lost 1 base and J lost 4, with 16 bases in between. This CDR3 is built from 16 residues. The donor population consisted of healthy HIV-negative adults with no recent acute infections or vaccinations. Whole-study findings and limits: Several donors held approximately 5% of naive CD4 clonotypes in common.

Libraries were prepared by immunoSEQ multiplex PCR; TCRdb keeps only in-frame clonotypes and omits some of them. This table holds fewer than 2.5 million clones, more than 85% found once. The clonotype originates from a man aged 18 to 30 in good health. Some clones in this sample may be carry-over from other donors' samples. The sequenced material came from naive CD4+ T cells from PBMCs. Sample subset: CD45RA+ positively selected. The rearrangement links TRBV7-8 to TRBJ1-2; D remains unclear. The CDR3 protein is CASSLGARGTFYGYTF. The CDR3 nucleotides read TGTGCCAGCAGCTTAGGCGCCCGGGGTACCTTCTATGGCTACACCTTC.